This T cell receptor (beta chain) was profiled in a study of cytomegalovirus exposure and HLA in healthy donors. The junction had 14 bases not matched to a gene; V was cut back by 4 bases and J by 4 bases. CDR3 size: 19 residues. From germline, CDR1 is SGHRS and CDR2 YFSETQ. Clones were sequenced by immunoSEQ multiplex PCR, and TCRdb holds only the in-frame ones, with some missing. The table shows about 140,000 clones, with about 95% occurring only once. Remarks on this clone: What it binds is not known.

Study-level results: As confirmed in vitro, a few CMV-associated chains were specific for CMV antigens. Reported results showed that the classifier diagnosed cytomegalovirus status with high specificity and sensitivity.

Sequences were obtained from PBMCs. The V and J genes are TRBV5-1 and TRBJ2-7; TRBD2 aligns across 16 bases. The sequence derives from a young man in good health and CMV-seropositive. CDR3 nucleotides: TGCGCCAGCAGCAAAATGGGGACTAGCGGGAGGGCCGTCCCATACGAGCAGTACTTC. Protein product: CASSKMGTSGRAVPYEQYF.